The T cell receptor (beta chain) under discussion was sequenced for a study of shared clonotypes between healthy human individuals. Points from the study as a whole: Investigators expected sequencing depth to affect clonotype sharing among donors. In a few donors, around 4.5% of naive CD4 clonotypes appeared in common.

Measured with immunoSEQ multiplex PCR; TCRdb has only the in-frame clones, and not every one. The sample has 1,500,000 or so clones; 97% to 99% are singletons. A CD45RA-negative memory subset and a CD45RA+ naive subset were separated from the CD4+ cells. Concerning this clone: Its target is unknown.

CDR1 and CDR2 (germline): MNHNY, SVGAGI (reference sequence). CDR3 length equals 13 residues. Deletions cut 1 base from V and 6 bases from J, with 7 bases between. V and J are TRBV6-6 and TRBJ1-3, with D possibly matching TRBD1 (5 bases). The sequenced sample was naive CD4+ T cells sorted from blood. Subset defined: CD45RA+ positively selected. The source is a man younger than 40 in good health. The CDR3: CASSYLDKNTIYF. Here the CDR3 DNA reads TGTGCCAGCAGTTACTTGGACAAAAACACCATATATTTT.